The clone carrying this T cell receptor beta chain has at least ten counts. Its antigen is undetermined. The source of the sample is a study of breast tumors, draining lymph nodes, adjacent tissues. Study-wide results and limits: Compared with lymph nodes, tumors were less diverse; compared with nontumor tissue, more. The lymph node origin of tumor T cells was framed as consistent with a hypothesis, not demonstrated. Findings are consistent with lymph node origin and intratumoral expansion of most tumor T cells.

Samples came from axillary lymph nodes draining the breast cancer. The CDR3 consists of 16 residues. V dropped 5 bases and J dropped 4; count of bases not matched to a gene: 9. Germline CDR1 and CDR2: LGHNA and YNFKEQ. TCRdb re-derived calls from the multiplex PCR reads in MiXCR, one entry per CDR3 protein. The sample includes 130,000 or so distinct CDR3 sequences, 32% of them seen just once. This receptor was obtained from a female donor with breast cancer. Some clones in this sample may be carry-over from other donors' samples. The source material was axillary lymph node tissue. The chain links TRBV4-2 to TRBJ2-2, with 8 nucleotides matching TRBD2. CDR3 DNA: TGTGCCAGCAGCAGAGGGACCGGGACTAGCACCGGGGAGCTGTTTTTT. This sequence encodes CASSRGTGTSTGELFF.